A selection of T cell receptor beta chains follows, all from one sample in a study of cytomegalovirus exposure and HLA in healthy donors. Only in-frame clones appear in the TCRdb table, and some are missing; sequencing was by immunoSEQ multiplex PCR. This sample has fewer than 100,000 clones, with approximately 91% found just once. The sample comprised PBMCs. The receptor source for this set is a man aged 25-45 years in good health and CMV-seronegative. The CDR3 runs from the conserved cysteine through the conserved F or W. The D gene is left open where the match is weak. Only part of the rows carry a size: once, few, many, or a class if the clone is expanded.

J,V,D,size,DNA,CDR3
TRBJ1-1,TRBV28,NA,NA,TGTGCCAGCAGTTTATGGAGGGTACGTACTGAAGCTTTCTTT,CASSLWRVRTEAFF
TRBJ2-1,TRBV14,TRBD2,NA,TGTGCCAGCAGCTCTACCGGGACTAGCCCCTACAATGAGCAGTTCTTC,CASSSTGTSPYNEQFF
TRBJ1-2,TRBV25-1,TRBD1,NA,TGTGCCAGCAGTAAGGGGACAGGGGGTTATGGCTACACCTTC,CASSKGTGGYGYTF
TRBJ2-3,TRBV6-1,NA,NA,TGTGCCAGCCGGACAGGGAGGGCAGATACGCAGTATTTT,CASRTGRADTQYF
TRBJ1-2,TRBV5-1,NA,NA,TGCGCCAGCAGCTCTAATACAGGACGATATGGCTACACCTTC,CASSSNTGRYGYTF
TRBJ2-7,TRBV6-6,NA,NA,TGTGCCAGCAGTACCGGTAGCTACGAGCAGTACTTC,CASSTGSYEQYF
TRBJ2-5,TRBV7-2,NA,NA,TGTGCCAGCAGCCCGGGCGACTATAGAGAGACCCAGTACTTC,CASSPGDYRETQYF
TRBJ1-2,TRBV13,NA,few,TGTGCCAGCAGCCAACCGACAGGAGGACTTGATGGCTACACCTTC,CASSQPTGGLDGYTF
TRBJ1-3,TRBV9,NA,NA,TGTGCCAGCAGCTCGAGACAGTCGAACACCATATATTTT,CASSSRQSNTIYF
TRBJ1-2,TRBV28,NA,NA,TGTGCCAGCAGTTATTGGGGCACGCTCTCGGTGGACTATGGCTACACCTTC,CASSYWGTLSVDYGYTF
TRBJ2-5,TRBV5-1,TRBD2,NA,TGCGCCAGCAGCTGGGGACTAGCGGGAGGGCCTGGGCAAGAGACCCAGTACTTC,CASSWGLAGGPGQETQYF
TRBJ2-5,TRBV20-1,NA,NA,TGCAGTGCCTCAGGACAAGAGACCCAGTACTTC,CSASGQETQYF
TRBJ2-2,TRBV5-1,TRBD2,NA,TGCGCCAGCAGCTTGCCGGGGGGAAACACCGGGGAGCTGTTTTTT,CASSLPGGNTGELFF
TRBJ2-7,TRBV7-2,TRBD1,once,TGTGCCAGCAGCTCCGCCTGGACAGGGTACTACGAGCAGTACTTC,CASSSAWTGYYEQYF
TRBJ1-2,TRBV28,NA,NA,TGTGCCAGCAGTCAGGGGTCTGGCTACACCTTC,CASSQGSGYTF
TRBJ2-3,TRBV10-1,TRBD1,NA,TGCGCCAGCAGTGAGCCAACGGACAGGGAGCAAACTAGCACAGATACGCAGTATTTT,CASSEPTDREQTSTDTQYF
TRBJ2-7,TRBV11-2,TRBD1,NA,TGTGCCAGCAGCTTACCCGGGACAGGGGGGGCCGAGCAGTACTTC,CASSLPGTGGAEQYF